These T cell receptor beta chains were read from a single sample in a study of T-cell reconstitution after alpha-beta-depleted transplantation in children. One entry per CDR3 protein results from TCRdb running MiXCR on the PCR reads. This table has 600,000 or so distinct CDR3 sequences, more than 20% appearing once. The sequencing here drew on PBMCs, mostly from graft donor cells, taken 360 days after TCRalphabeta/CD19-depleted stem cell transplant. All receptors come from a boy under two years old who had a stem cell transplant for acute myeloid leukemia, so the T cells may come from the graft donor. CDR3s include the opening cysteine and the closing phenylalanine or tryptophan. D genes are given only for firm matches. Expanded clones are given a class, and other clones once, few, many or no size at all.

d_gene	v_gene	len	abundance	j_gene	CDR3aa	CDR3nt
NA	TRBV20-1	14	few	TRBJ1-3	CSATTRSSGNTIYF	TGCAGTGCTACCACACGAAGCTCTGGAAACACCATATATTTT
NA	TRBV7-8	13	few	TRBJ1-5	CASSTHRDQPQHF	TGTGCCAGCAGCACCCACAGGGATCAGCCCCAGCATTTT
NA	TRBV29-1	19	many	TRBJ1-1	CSVDISGYMELALPPEAFF	TGCAGCGTTGATATTAGCGGGTATATGGAACTTGCCTTGCCCCCTGAAGCTTTCTTT
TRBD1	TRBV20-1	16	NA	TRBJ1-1	CSAYCEPGQGDTEAFF	TGCAGTGCCTACTGTGAACCTGGACAGGGTGACACTGAAGCTTTCTTT
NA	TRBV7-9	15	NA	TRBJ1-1	CASSLEGLRDTEAFF	TGTGCCAGCAGCTTAGAGGGACTGCGGGACACTGAAGCTTTCTTT
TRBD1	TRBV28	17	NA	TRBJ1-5	CASSRGRIREGRQPQHF	TGTGCCAGCAGCAGGGGGCGCATTAGGGAAGGGCGTCAGCCCCAGCATTTT
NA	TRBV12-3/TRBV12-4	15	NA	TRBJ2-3	CASTASGEPTDTQYF	TGTGCCAGCACCGCGAGTGGCGAACCCACAGATACGCAGTATTTT
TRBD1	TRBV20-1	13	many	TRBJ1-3	CSATTGLGNTIYF	TGCAGTGCTACGACAGGGCTTGGAAACACCATATATTTT
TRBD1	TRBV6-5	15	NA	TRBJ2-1	CASSFRTGEGNEQFF	TGTGCCAGCAGTTTCCGGACAGGGGAGGGCAATGAGCAGTTCTTC
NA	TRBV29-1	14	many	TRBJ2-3	CSVEMGLSKDTQYF	TGCAGCGTTGAGATGGGCCTTAGCAAAGATACGCAGTATTTT
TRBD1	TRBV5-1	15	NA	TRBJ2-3	CASSLDVTGLITQYF	TGCGCCAGCAGCTTGGACGTGACAGGGCTTATTACGCAGTATTTT
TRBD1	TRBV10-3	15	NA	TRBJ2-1	CAIIPGTESYNEQFF	TGTGCCATCATCCCGGGGACAGAATCCTACAATGAGCAGTTCTTC
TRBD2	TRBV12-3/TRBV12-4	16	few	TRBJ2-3	CASSLLLAGGEDTQYF	TGTGCCAGCAGTTTACTGCTAGCGGGGGGTGAAGATACGCAGTATTTT
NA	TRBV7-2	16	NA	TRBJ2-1	CASSFRGPPRYNEQFF	TGTGCCAGCAGCTTCCGGGGGCCTCCACGCTACAATGAGCAGTTCTTC
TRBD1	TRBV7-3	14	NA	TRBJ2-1	CASSLGQGNNEQFF	TGTGCCAGCAGCCTGGGACAGGGAAACAATGAGCAGTTCTTC
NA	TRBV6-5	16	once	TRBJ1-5	CASSYSRASGNQPQHF	TGTGCCAGCAGTTACTCCAGGGCTTCTGGCAATCAGCCCCAGCATTTT
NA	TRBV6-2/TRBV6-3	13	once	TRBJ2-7	CASTWATGYEQYF	TGTGCCAGCACCTGGGCGACGGGCTACGAGCAGTACTTC
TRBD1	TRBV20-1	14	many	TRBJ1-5	CSARGAGGRQPQHF	TGCAGTGCTAGAGGAGCAGGGGGCCGTCAGCCCCAGCATTTT
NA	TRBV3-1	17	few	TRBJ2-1	CASSQARPGDVYNEQFF	TGTGCCAGCAGCCAAGCGAGACCAGGGGACGTGTACAATGAGCAGTTCTTC
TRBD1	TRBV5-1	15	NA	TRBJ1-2	CASSLLPGQGASYTF	TGCGCCAGCAGCTTGTTACCGGGACAGGGGGCGAGCTACACCTTC
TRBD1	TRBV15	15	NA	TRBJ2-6	CATSMTGAGANVLTF	TGTGCCACCAGCATGACAGGGGCTGGGGCCAACGTCCTGACTTTC
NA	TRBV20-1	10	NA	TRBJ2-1	CSAHANEQFF	TGCAGTGCGCATGCTAATGAGCAGTTCTTC
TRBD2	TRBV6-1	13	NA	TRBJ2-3	CASSLTSSNTQYF	TGTGCCAGCAGTCTGACTAGCTCAAATACGCAGTATTTT
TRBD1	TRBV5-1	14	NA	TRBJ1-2	CASSLRQGADGYTF	TGCGCCAGCAGCTTAAGACAGGGGGCGGATGGCTACACCTTC
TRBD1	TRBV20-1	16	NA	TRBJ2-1	CSAKTGTATIDNEQFF	TGCAGTGCAAAGACCGGGACAGCTACTATCGACAATGAGCAGTTCTTC
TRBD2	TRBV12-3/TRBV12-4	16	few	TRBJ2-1	CASSLPRGGQYNEQFF	TGTGCCAGCAGTTTGCCCCGGGGGGGCCAGTACAATGAGCAGTTCTTC
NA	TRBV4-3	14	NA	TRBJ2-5	CASSRGRGKETQYF	TGCGCCAGCAGCCGAGGCAGGGGTAAGGAAACCCAGTACTTC
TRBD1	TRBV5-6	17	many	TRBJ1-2	CASSLTGGMTNNYGYTF	TGTGCCAGCAGCTTAACAGGGGGCATGACCAACAACTATGGCTACACCTTC
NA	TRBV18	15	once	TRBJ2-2	CASSQTGPKAGELFF	TGTGCCAGCTCACAAACGGGACCTAAAGCCGGGGAGCTGTTTTTT
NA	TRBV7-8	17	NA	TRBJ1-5	CASSLEVGFQNNQPQHF	TGTGCCAGCAGCTTAGAGGTCGGCTTTCAGAACAATCAGCCCCAGCATTTT
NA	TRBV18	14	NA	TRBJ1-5	CASTPGRPNQPQHF	TGTGCCAGCACACCGGGACGACCCAATCAGCCCCAGCATTTT
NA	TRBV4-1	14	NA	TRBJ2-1	CASSQDRVNNEQFF	TGCGCCAGCAGCCAAGACAGGGTTAACAATGAGCAGTTCTTC
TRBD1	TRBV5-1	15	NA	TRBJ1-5	CASSYGTGDGQPQHF	TGCGCCAGCAGCTACGGGACAGGGGATGGGCAGCCCCAGCATTTT
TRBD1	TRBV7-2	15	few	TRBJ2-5	CASSGGQGTWKTQYF	TGTGCCAGCTCAGGGGGACAGGGGACGTGGAAGACCCAGTACTTC
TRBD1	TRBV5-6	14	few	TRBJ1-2	CASTTGERADGYTF	TGTGCCAGCACCACAGGGGAAAGAGCGGATGGCTACACCTTC
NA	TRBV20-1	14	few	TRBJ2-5	CSARDLGGWETQYF	TGCAGTGCTAGAGATCTGGGGGGATGGGAGACCCAGTACTTC
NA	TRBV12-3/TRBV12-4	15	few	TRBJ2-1	CASSLYDRSYNEQFF	TGTGCCAGCAGTTTATACGACCGCTCCTACAATGAGCAGTTCTTC
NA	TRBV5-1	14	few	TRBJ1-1	CASSPGEGWNEAFF	TGCGCCAGCAGCCCGGGGGAAGGTTGGAATGAAGCTTTCTTT
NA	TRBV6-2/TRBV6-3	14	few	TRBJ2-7	CASRGGYSSYEQYF	TGTGCCAGCAGGGGCGGGTATAGCTCCTACGAGCAGTACTTC
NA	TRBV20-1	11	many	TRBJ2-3	CSASPFDTQYF	TGCAGTGCTAGCCCCTTTGACACGCAGTATTTT
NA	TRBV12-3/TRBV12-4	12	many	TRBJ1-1	CASSLARRTAFF	TGTGCCAGCAGTTTAGCCCGGAGGACGGCTTTCTTT
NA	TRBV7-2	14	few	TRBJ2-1	CASSLRDIRNEQFF	TGTGCCAGCAGCTTAAGGGACATTCGAAATGAGCAGTTCTTC
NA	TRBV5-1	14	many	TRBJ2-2	CASSLSLNTGELFF	TGCGCCAGCAGCTTGAGTCTTAACACCGGGGAGCTGTTTTTT
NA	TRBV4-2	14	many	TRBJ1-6	CASSQETINSPLHF	TGTGCCAGCAGCCAAGAAACTATTAATTCACCCCTCCACTTT
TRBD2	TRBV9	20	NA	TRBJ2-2	CASSVAPASGGRPNTGELFF	TGTGCCAGCAGCGTAGCTCCAGCTAGCGGGGGGCGTCCGAACACCGGGGAGCTGTTTTTT
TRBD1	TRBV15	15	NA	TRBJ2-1	CATSRVGTGRDEQFF	TGTGCCACCAGCAGAGTTGGGACAGGGAGGGATGAGCAGTTCTTC
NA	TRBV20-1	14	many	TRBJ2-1	CSARTRVGINEQFF	TGCAGTGCTAGAACCAGGGTAGGGATCAATGAGCAGTTCTTC
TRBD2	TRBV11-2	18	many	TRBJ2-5	CASSRRTSGGAVRETQYF	TGTGCCAGCAGCCGACGGACTAGCGGGGGGGCCGTCCGAGAGACCCAGTACTTC
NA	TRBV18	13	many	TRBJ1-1	CASSDSENTEAFF	TGTGCCAGCTCAGATTCAGAGAACACTGAAGCTTTCTTT
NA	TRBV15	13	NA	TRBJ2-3	CATGETPEDTQYF	TGTGCCACTGGGGAGACTCCTGAGGATACGCAGTATTTT
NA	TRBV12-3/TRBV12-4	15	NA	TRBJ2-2	CASSFGHQNTGELFF	TGTGCCAGCAGTTTCGGACACCAGAACACCGGGGAGCTGTTTTTT
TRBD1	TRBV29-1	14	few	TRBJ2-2	CSVSGTAYTGELFF	TGCAGCGTTTCCGGGACAGCCTACACCGGGGAGCTGTTTTTT
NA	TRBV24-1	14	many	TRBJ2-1	CATSDVGGYNEQFF	TGTGCCACCAGTGACGTTGGCGGGTACAATGAGCAGTTCTTC
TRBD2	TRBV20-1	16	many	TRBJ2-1	CSASGASGSRGPEQFF	TGCAGTGCTAGTGGGGCTAGCGGGTCTCGAGGGCCTGAGCAGTTCTTC